Listed here are 21 T cell receptor beta chains from one sample, sequenced in a study of T cell changes during pregnancy in multiple sclerosis. TCRdb keeps only in-frame clones here, not all; method: immunoSEQ multiplex PCR. The repertoire has 60,000 to 85,000 clones, roughly 90% of them found once; the top ten carry 1.4%. The specimen comprised peripheral blood, sampled in the second trimester of pregnancy. The receptors were gathered from a female donor with multiple sclerosis, enrolled in a pregnancy study.

The J gene is TRBJ1-3, the V gene TRBV11-2; 7 bases are shared with TRBD1. Losses at the gene ends were 0 bases for V and 4 bases for J; bases not matched to a gene: 0. There are 14 residues in the CDR3. Per germline, CDR1 SGHAT and CDR2 FQNNGV. The CDR3 coding sequence is TGTGCCAGCAGCTTAGAACAGGGGGGAAACACCATATATTTT. It is translated as CASSLEQGGNTIYF. The variable domain in full, completed from reference TRBV11-2 and TRBJ1-3, reads EAGVAQSPRYKIIEKRQSVAFWCNPISGHATLYWYQQILGQGPKLLIQFQNNGVVDDSQLPKDRFSAERLKGVDSTLKIQPAKLEDSAVYLCASSLEQGGNTIYFGEGSWLTVV.

The chain joins TRBV9 to TRBJ1-1, with 9 positions matching TRBD1. The CDR3 is 17 residues long. The germline V gene has CDR1 SGDLS and CDR2 YYNGEE. Unmatched junction bases numbered 14, after V lost 4 bases and J lost 4 bases. CDR3 DNA sequence: TGTGCCAGCAGCCCGATGGGACAGGGAGGTGGACGCACTGAAGCTTTCTTT. This encodes CASSPMGQGGGRTEAFF.

This chain connects TRBV6-5 to TRBJ1-5; TRBD1 matches 7 bases. CDR3 length: 14 amino acids. Germline V gives CDR1 MNHEY, CDR2 SVGAGI. The trim removed 5 bases at V and 2 bases at J, leaving 3 bases unmatched. The CDR3 nucleotides are TGTGCCAGCAGTCACAGGGGAGGCAATCAGCCCCAGCATTTT. Protein sequence: CASSHRGGNQPQHF.

This clone was seen once. The chain couples TRBV14 to TRBJ1-2; D perhaps matches TRBD1 (5 bases). Germline-derived CDR1 and CDR2 are SGHDN and FVKESK. The CDR3 contains 15 residues. V gave up 1 base and J gave up 7 bases, with 16 bases separating them. The CDR3 DNA is TGTGCCAGCAGCCAAGGAGGAGCAAGGGGCCGTGGCTACACCTTC. It specifies CASSQGGARGRGYTF. Full variable domain (outside the CDR3, taken from reference TRBV14 and TRBJ1-2): EAGVTQFPSHSVIEKGQTVTLRCDPISGHDNLYWYRRVMGKEIKFLLHFVKESKQDESGMPNNRFLAERTGGTYSTLKVQPAELEDSGVYFCASSQGGARGRGYTFGSGTRLTVV.

The chain recombines TRBV5-5 with TRBJ2-7; a possible D gene is TRBD1 (6 bases). This CDR3 spans 14 amino acids. V lost 4 bases to trimming and J lost 2 bases, with 13 bases between them. Looked up from germline, CDR1 is SGHKS and CDR2 is YYEKEE (reference sequence). This CDR3 is CASSTRQVPYEQYF. CDR3 sequence (DNA): TGTGCCAGCAGCACCCGACAGGTCCCCTACGAGCAGTACTTC.

V usage is TRBV27 and J usage is TRBJ1-5, with D possibly matching TRBD1 (6 bases). The germline CDR1 and CDR2 sequences are MNHEY and SMNVEV (reference sequence). The CDR3 totals 14 residues. V lost 5 bases and J lost 3, with 11 bases in between. The chain's CDR3 is CASSDQGSNQPQHF. CDR3 DNA sequence: TGTGCCAGCAGTGATCAGGGGTCCAATCAGCCCCAGCATTTT.

The chain links TRBV6-6 to TRBJ2-5; 11 nucleotides line up with TRBD2. The trim removed 5 bases at V and 1 base at J, leaving 6 bases unmatched. Germline V gene data show CDR1 as MNHNY and CDR2 as SVGAGI (reference sequence). CDR3 size: 16 residues. CDR3: CASSRTSGLLQETQYF. CDR3 DNA sequence: TGTGCCAGCAGTAGGACTAGCGGGCTACTCCAAGAGACCCAGTACTTC.

The chain carries TRBV9 and TRBJ2-2; TRBD2 matches at 12 bases. Unmatched junction bases numbered 4, after V lost 4 bases and J lost 9 bases. The CDR3 length is 14 residues. Germline CDR1 is SGDLS and CDR2 is YYNGEE. Here the CDR3 DNA reads TGTGCCAGCAGCCTAGCGGGAGGGTTCCGGGAGCTGTTTTTT. Amino acid sequence: CASSLAGGFRELFF. The whole variable domain, filled in from reference TRBV9 and TRBJ2-2, reads DSGVTQTPKHLITATGQRVTLRCSPRSGDLSVYWYQQSLDQGLQFLIQYYNGEERAKGNILERFSAQQFPDLHSELNLSSLELGDSALYFCASSLAGGFRELFFGEGSRLTVL.

The rearrangement joins TRBV2 to TRBJ1-5, with a tentative D call TRBD1 (6 bases). This CDR3 region has 13 residues. Trimming took 6 bases from V and 4 from J, leaving 10 bases between them. Germline V CDR1 and CDR2: SNHLY, FYNNEI. CDR3 in DNA: TGTGCCAGCAGCGGACAGACAAATCAGCCCCAGCATTTT. This sequence encodes CASSGQTNQPQHF.

The chain is built from TRBV5-5 and TRBJ1-2; 8 bases map to TRBD1. The V segment lost 0 bases and the J segment 6 bases; nucleotides outside the gene matches: 7. The germline V gene has CDR1 SGHKS and CDR2 YYEKEE (reference sequence). There are 15 residues in the CDR3. CDR3 nucleotides: TGTGCCAGCAGCTTGGGGAGGACAGGGAGAAATGGCTACACCTTC. It translates to CASSLGRTGRNGYTF. Together with reference TRBV5-5 and TRBJ1-2, the CDR3 gives the full variable domain: DAGVTQSPTHLIKTRGQQVTLRCSPISGHKSVSWYQQVLGQGPQFIFQYYEKEERGRGNFPDRFSARQFPNYSSELNVNALLLGDSALYLCASSLGRTGRNGYTFGSGTRLTVV.

The V call is TRBV7-9, the J call TRBJ1-1; no clear D. Germline CDR1 SEHNR, CDR2 FQNEAQ (reference sequence). The CDR3 length is 14 residues. Trimming removed 2 bases at V and 1 base at J, with 8 bases between. CDR3 in amino acids: CASSLLTGNTEAFF. The CDR3 DNA reads as TGTGCCAGCAGCTTACTCACGGGGAACACTGAAGCTTTCTTT.

The chain couples TRBV7-9 to TRBJ1-3, with 7 nucleotides matching TRBD1. The CDR3 has 17 residues. CDR1 and CDR2 (germline): SEHNR, FQNEAQ (reference sequence). Trimming cost V 5 bases and J 4 bases; bases outside gene matches: 14. CDR3 amino acids: CASSPYGQEMSGNTIYF. CDR3 DNA sequence: TGTGCCAGCAGCCCTTACGGACAGGAAATGTCAGGAAACACCATATATTTT.

V gene TRBV11-2 combines with J gene TRBJ1-3; a possible D gene is TRBD1 (6 bases). V was cut by 5 bases and J by 14 bases, with 19 bases left in between. The CDR3 covers 13 residues. Germline V lookup: CDR1 SGHAT, CDR2 FQNNGV. Here the CDR3 reads CASSAIGTKEVYF. In DNA, the CDR3 is TGTGCCAGCAGCGCTATCGGGACAAAGGAGGTATATTTT.

The chain recombines TRBV27 with TRBJ1-2; 7 positions match TRBD1. Per germline, CDR1 MNHEY and CDR2 SMNVEV (reference sequence). This CDR3 is 16 amino acids long. The V and J ends lost 6 bases and 2 bases, in that order; junction bases with no gene match: 12. The CDR3 DNA is TGTGCCAGCAGACCTTTCCTAACGACAGGGAACTATGGCTACACCTTC. Translation gives CASRPFLTTGNYGYTF.

This clone was found a few times. This chain connects TRBV5-8 to TRBJ1-3; D remains ambiguous. The germline CDR1 and CDR2 sequences are SGHTS and YDEGEE. V lost 3 bases and J 4 bases, leaving 8 bases between the germline ends. The CDR3 loop spans 13 amino acids. CDR3 sequence (DNA): TGTGCCAGCAGCTCGACATACGGAAACACCATATATTTT. Its translation is CASSSTYGNTIYF. Full variable domain (remainder filled in from reference TRBV5-8 and TRBJ1-3): EAGVTQSPTHLIKTRGQQATLRCSPISGHTSVYWYQQALGLGLQFLLWYDEGEERNRGNFPPRFSGRQFPNYSSELNVNALELEDSALYLCASSSTYGNTIYFGEGSWLTVV.

This clone has more than one count but fewer than ten. The chain combines TRBV27 with TRBJ1-1; D perhaps matches TRBD1 (5 bases). Germline values: CDR1 MNHEY, CDR2 SMNVEV (reference sequence). V was clipped by 5 bases and J by 4 bases, with 11 bases between them. This CDR3 is built from 13 residues. The CDR3 DNA sequence: TGTGCCAGCAGTGCACTCAGGGCCACTGAAGCTTTCTTT. Amino acid sequence: CASSALRATEAFF.

V gene TRBV2 combines with J gene TRBJ1-6; 9 bases fit TRBD1. Trimming took 6 bases from V and 8 from J; bases not matched to a gene: 5. Germline CDR1 SNHLY, CDR2 FYNNEI. The CDR3 is made up of 14 amino acids. CDR3 in DNA: TGTGCCAGCAGACGGGACAGGGAGTATTCACCCCTCCACTTT. Residues: CASRRDREYSPLHF. Full variable domain (missing parts from reference TRBV2 and TRBJ1-6): EPEVTQTPSHQVTQMGQEVILRCVPISNHLYFYWYRQILGQKVEFLVSFYNNEISEKSEIFDDQFSVERPDGSNFTLKIRSTKLEDSAMYFCASRRDREYSPLHFGNGTRLTVT.

The chain joins TRBV5-1 to TRBJ2-3, with 7 nucleotides matching TRBD2. Germline-derived CDR1 and CDR2 are SGHRS and YFSETQ. The CDR3 loop spans 16 amino acids. The V gene end was trimmed by 0 bases and the J gene end by 2 bases; junction bases not matched to a gene: 6. The CDR3: CASSLAQRETTDTQYF. Written as DNA, the CDR3 is TGCGCCAGCAGCTTGGCCCAGCGGGAAACCACAGATACGCAGTATTTT.

The chain employs TRBV6-5 and TRBJ1-1; 8 nucleotides line up with TRBD1. Unmatched junction bases numbered 10, after V lost 2 bases and J lost 5 bases. The CDR3 is made up of 16 amino acids. Germline assignment: CDR1 MNHEY and CDR2 SVGAGI. CDR3 bases: TGTGCCAGCAGTTACGTTACGACAGGGGTTTGGACTGAAGCTTTCTTT. This encodes CASSYVTTGVWTEAFF.

The J gene is TRBJ2-5, the V gene TRBV7-8; D may be TRBD2 (5 bases). The CDR3 length is 15 residues. The germline CDR1 and CDR2 sequences are SGHVS and FQNEAQ. V was clipped by 5 bases and J by 5 bases, with 18 bases between them. The CDR3 spells CASSRRWGVRETQYF. The CDR3 coding sequence is TGTGCCAGCAGCCGGCGGTGGGGAGTGCGGGAGACCCAGTACTTC.

The chain uses TRBV7-3 and TRBJ2-7, with 7 nucleotides matching TRBD1. The germline gives CDR1 SGHTA, CDR2 FQGTGA. V lost 2 bases and J lost 10; bases outside the gene matches: 8. The CDR3 is 13 amino acids. As DNA, the CDR3 is TGTGCCAGCAGCTTAGTTCGGGACAGACCTCAGTACTTC. It specifies CASSLVRDRPQYF.